This entry describes one TCR beta chain. Its target antigen remains unknown. There are no base qualities to consult, and no much larger clone falls within one base. Preparation of the library involved the immunoSEQ multiplex PCR assay. For the multiplex PCR, a mixture combining 60 forward primers for TCR Vbeta segments and 13 reverse primers for TCR Jbeta segments was used. A multiplex PCR assay on genomic DNA amplified the CDR3 region of rearranged TCR beta genes. On the Illumina HiSeq System, the amplified TCR beta libraries were sequenced as 87-base-pair reads. As for how the authors treated the data: In a later analysis, tens of millions of unique TCR beta chains were counted across the 500 to 700 repertoires, and roughly 11 million of these chains were shared by at least two donors. To remove PCR and sequencing errors, raw reads were error-corrected and collapsed into unique sequences using a nearest-neighbor algorithm that merged closely related sequences. CDR3 sequences were aligned to IMGT reference sequences to assign V, D and J gene segments. For a sequence to be retained, a match of at least six nucleotides was required to both a V gene segment and a J gene segment. Rearrangements were called productive when the CDR3 lacked stop codons and stayed in frame with V and J; all others were non-productive. Following IMGT convention, CDR3 was defined as the stretch from the second conserved V-encoded cysteine to the conserved J-encoded phenylalanine. In an earlier analysis of 500 to 650 of the donors, sequences lacking an unambiguous match to a single V gene segment were excluded. In an earlier analysis of about 590 of the donors, a V segment was called functional when productive rearrangements were above 56.7%, and segregating when the standard deviation between donors exceeded 5%. To diagnose cytomegalovirus status from the catalog of TCR beta chain sequences, a statistical classification framework was built. V and J gene assignment, in a later analysis, came from comparing TCR nucleotide sequences with IMGT/GENE-DB human TR gene sequences. The TCRdist pipeline was used in a later analysis to assign CDR3 sequences and most-parsimonious VDJ recombination scenarios. A later analysis defined each TCR beta chain by its CDR3 amino acid sequence plus V-gene family, and excluded reads lacking a unique V-gene family. To address suspected cross-contamination and a sequencing artifact, a later analysis removed approximately 590 highly shared, low-generation-probability nucleotide sequences. A later analysis calculated a clonal expansion index for each public chain from normalized within-repertoire ranks of inferred template counts. A later analysis computed generation probabilities with a VDJ recombination model fitted to out-of-frame rearrangements, and checked the results against IGoR. In a later analysis, hypergeometric tests were used to score TCR-TCR, TCR-HLA and TCR-CMV co-occurrence, with a repertoire-size bias correction applied to TCR pairs. To estimate false discovery rates, a later analysis permuted the HLA or CMV assignments 20 times. In a later analysis, co-occurring TCRs were grouped using DBSCAN, with TCRdist sequence similarity added in when clustering inside HLA-allele-positive subsets. Co-occurrence clustering excluded repertoires with fewer than 30,000 or more than 120,000 public chains, plus five with anomalous nucleotide sharing. The source is immuneACCESS, and TCRdb retained only in-frame sequences with V and J called. Part of the clones is not carried over; for the studies checked, unresolved V genes explain less than half of this, and the remainder is unexplained. The V and J calls and clone size are taken from that table; D and trimming were inferred from the DNA. In this sample the table shows around 100,000 clones, 50% to 70% of which occur a single time. Around 4% of the sample lies in the top ten.

This sample was included in a study of cytomegalovirus exposure and HLA in healthy donors (TCRdb year 2017). In terms of the full investigation: An earlier analysis of under 600 of the donors reported 250 to 350 Gb of sequence data and some 120 million unique TCR beta sequences from 190 million or so T cells. A later analysis re-analyzed previously published TCR beta repertoires from 500 to 700 donors and added high-resolution HLA genotyping to study TCR occurrence patterns. An earlier analysis of 587 of the donors applied high-throughput TCR beta sequencing to assess whether each TCR beta V gene segment acted as functional or pseudogenic. Both class I and class II loci were covered by HLA typing, at four-digit resolution. The later analysis used no new phenotypic data to find candidate immune exposures, relying instead on TCR beta sequences and their occurrence across donors. The study aimed to test whether signatures of past pathogen exposure could be identified by cataloging public T cell receptors. A later genetic analysis used genome-wide SNP genotypes for about 65% of the 666 donors, treating that subset as a discovery cohort. Donor age, sex, ethnicity and CMV serostatus were compiled alongside the repertoire data. Roughly 300 gigabases of sequencing data and 70 million to 85 million unique TCR sequences were included in an early release covering about 620 HLA-typed donors. Using immunosequencing, the study profiled T cell repertoires from roughly 650 subjects and related those repertoires to cytomegalovirus serostatus. All discovery cohort repertoires had been generated using a single sequencing platform. A separate validation cohort of roughly 130 different subjects was used in addition to the roughly 700-subject first cohort. The study combined high-throughput TCR immunosequencing, statistical association of individual TCRs with disease status, and machine learning to predict cytomegalovirus infection status. Of the 300 to 500 genotyped donors, 70% to 90% were placed in the genetic ancestry cluster associated with self-reported Caucasian donors. Roughly 5 DR-DQ haplotypes were treated as single units for association and clustering because of strong linkage in the cohort. Among some 410 genotyped donors of the cohort, an average of about 240,000 unique TCR beta nucleotide sequences were sequenced per donor, roughly a sixth of them non-productive. Typing coverage varied by locus: roughly 629-640 donors for A, B, C, DRB1 and DQB1; under 550 for DQA1; nearly 610 for DPA1; 450 to 480 for DPB1.

Study-wide findings and limitations: Only TCR beta chains were sequenced in this cohort, and the absence of alpha or paired-chain data limited detectable features. Most CMV-associated TCR beta chains appeared to be HLA-restricted in a later analysis, and the HLA associations seemed to be driven largely by CMV exposure. A later analysis found that HLA-associated TCR beta chains were more clonally expanded and had lower generation probabilities than equally common non-associated chains. A further reported finding was that TCR beta sequences accurately predicted the HLA-A and HLA-B alleles for most subjects in the first cohort. In a later analysis, several top co-occurrence clusters were reported to appear linked to parvovirus B19, influenza, CMV and Epstein-Barr virus. In a later analysis, the rate of TCR association differed among HLA loci, with DRB1 alleles having the most associated TCRs and HLA-C alleles having the fewest. The presence/absence analyses assumed that sequencing depth was roughly uniform across donors, and that assumption may not be true. According to the authors, the approach could potentially be generalized to other disease states and immunological phenotypes. An earlier analysis of approximately 530 of the donors showed that most TCR beta V segments appeared in productive rearrangements either about 87% or about 30% of the time, which broadly matched IMGT annotations. The only immune exposure information available for the cohort was CMV serostatus. Three of the identified cytomegalovirus-associated TCR beta chains were confirmed in vitro to be specific for cytomegalovirus antigens. The earlier analysis of a few hundred of the donors excluded roughly 16 rarely observed V segments, including chromosome 9 orphons, because counts were too low. The 87-base-pair reads could not distinguish some IMGT-functional V segments, including TRBV6-2 and TRBV6-3, so those segments were excluded. The study gave a list of 150 to 200 TCR beta chains associated with cytomegalovirus. V-gene and J-gene trimming of TCR beta chains was associated with a missense DCLRE1C variant in a later genetic analysis, and the association was replicated in an independent cohort. In a later genetic analysis, fewer N-insertions in productive TCRs were reported among donors in an Asian-associated ancestry cluster than the roughly 700-donor mean. Because HLA typing was missing for some donors at each locus, association tests included only the typed subset. When HLA alleles, especially DR and DQ, strongly co-occurred, TCR associations were difficult to assign to individual alleles. In both the original and validation cohorts, the classifier was reported to diagnose cytomegalovirus status with high specificity and sensitivity. Specific HLA alleles were associated with 15,000 to 20,000 TCR beta sequences at a false discovery rate of 0.05 in a later analysis. Correlated functional status among segregating V segments might reflect linkage disequilibrium, but an unknown experimental factor could not be ruled out. Most TCR sequences were seen in very few donors, while some public TCRs were found in many individuals. A cluster of highly shared sequence variants was judged likely to represent a technical artifact of the sequencing pipeline.

Taken from cysteine to phenylalanine, the CDR3 has 17 residues. Only the CDR3 part of the read is kept: 51 bases, read in frame from the first base. CDR1 and CDR2 are read off the germline V gene as ENHRY and SYGVKD. V is reduced by 11 bases and J by 3 bases, leaving a spacing of 27 bases between them. The cohort comprised some 680 healthy bone marrow donors. At the time of sampling, every cohort member was nominally healthy, though immune exposures that went unrecorded were likely present. The donor was CMV seropositive and belonged to the group of about 290 seropositive cohort members. A peripheral blood sample was collected from each donor, and TCR beta sequencing was performed on peripheral blood mononuclear cells. Genomic DNA extraction from the blood cell samples was performed with the Qiagen DNeasy Blood Extraction Kit.

The receptor was isolated from a man in his thirties or forties in good health and CMV-seropositive. The material sequenced was PBMCs. Recombination linked TRBV10-3 to TRBJ2-3; a weak D assignment points to TRBD2 (8 bases agree). The CDR3 is CALGAGDSGGSTDTQYF. Read as DNA, the sequence is TGTGCCTTGGGCGCTGGGGACAGCGGGGGTAGTACAGATACGCAGTATTTT.